The rows below give T cell receptor beta chains drawn from one sample of a study of T cells after yellow fever vaccination. Using its own MiXCR run on the 5' RACE reads, TCRdb lists one record per CDR3 protein. Of under 300,000 distinct CDR3 sequences listed, 10% to 15% are singletons. The sequencing here drew on CD4+ T cells sorted from PBMCs, taken 45 days after the yellow fever booster vaccination. These receptors all come from a man aged 25 to 40 who received the YFV17D yellow fever vaccine. The CDR3 runs from the conserved cysteine through the conserved F or W. D genes are given only for firm matches. Part of the rows lack a size; the others show once, few, many or a class for expanded clones.

TGTGCCAGCAGCCAAGTGCAGGGGGGCACTGAAGCTTTCTTT | CASSQVQGGTEAFF | TRBD1 | few | TRBJ1-1 | TRBV14
TGCGCCAGCAGCGAACAGGACGGCAATGAGCAGTTCTTC | CASSEQDGNEQFF | . | few | TRBJ2-1 | TRBV5-1
TGTGCCAGCAGCTTAGTGGTACTAGCGGGGAATGAGCAGTTCTTC | CASSLVVLAGNEQFF | TRBD2 | . | TRBJ2-1 | TRBV7-2
TGTGCCAGCAGGATGCCGGGAGCCCAAGAGACCCAGTACTTC | CASRMPGAQETQYF | . | few | TRBJ2-5 | TRBV27
TGTGCCACCAGCAGAGGGACAGGGAGTGGGGCCAACGTCCTGACTTTC | CATSRGTGSGANVLTF | TRBD1 | . | TRBJ2-6 | TRBV15
TGTGCCAGCAGTTACTCTGAAAACACTGAAGCTTTCTTT | CASSYSENTEAFF | . | . | TRBJ1-1 | TRBV6-2/TRBV6-3
TGTGCCAGCAGCCCCCCGATGGGCGGGACAATGGGCAATGAGCAGTTCTTC | CASSPPMGGTMGNEQFF | . | few | TRBJ2-1 | TRBV3-1
TGTGCCAGCAGCCCGGGGACAGAGACCCAGTACTTC | CASSPGTETQYF | . | few | TRBJ2-5 | TRBV7-2
TGTGCCAGCGTACCAAGGACAGGGGTGGTTGACGAGCAGTACTTC | CASVPRTGVVDEQYF | TRBD1 | few | TRBJ2-7 | TRBV6-1
TGTGCCAGCAGCCTGATTGGACTAGCGGGAGAGAACATTCAGTACTTC | CASSLIGLAGENIQYF | TRBD2 | few | TRBJ2-4 | TRBV7-2
TGTGCCAGCAGCCGACAGTCTAGCGCTTTGGATGAGCAGTTCTTC | CASSRQSSALDEQFF | . | . | TRBJ2-1 | TRBV5-5
TGTGCCAGCAGCCCAGGTTTTGTGCAGCTCGGGGCCGGAGAGCAGTTCTTC | CASSPGFVQLGAGEQFF | . | few | TRBJ2-1 | TRBV7-9
TGCGCCAGCAGTCAATCAAGAGGGTCTAATGAAAAACTGTTTTTT | CASSQSRGSNEKLFF | . | . | TRBJ1-4 | TRBV23-1
TGCGCCAGCAGCTCGGGGACTAGCGGGAGGGAGAGGAATGAGCAGTTCTTC | CASSSGTSGRERNEQFF | TRBD2 | few | TRBJ2-1 | TRBV5-1
TGTGCCAGCAGAGGTACAGCCTACGAGCAGTACTTC | CASRGTAYEQYF | . | . | TRBJ2-7 | TRBV2
TGTGCCAGCAGCAACCCCGGGGGACCCTCGGAAGCTTTCTTT | CASSNPGGPSEAFF | . | few | TRBJ1-1 | TRBV11-2
TGCAGTGCTAGGTTGGGGGGCGCAGCCGGGGAGCTGTTTTTT | CSARLGGAAGELFF | . | few | TRBJ2-2 | TRBV20-1
TGTGCCAGCAGCGCGGGAGGTAGCGGGAGAGGTGGGAATGAGCAGTTCTTC | CASSAGGSGRGGNEQFF | TRBD2 | . | TRBJ2-1 | TRBV9
TGCAGCGTTTTCGAGGACAAACCTATCACAGATACGCAGTATTTT | CSVFEDKPITDTQYF | . | . | TRBJ2-3 | TRBV29-1
TGTGCCAGTAGTGATAAGCCACTAGCGGAGATCACAGATACGCAGTATTTT | CASSDKPLAEITDTQYF | TRBD2 | few | TRBJ2-3 | TRBV19
TGCGCCAGCAGGACAGGGGGCATCGTAGAGACCCAGTACTTC | CASRTGGIVETQYF | TRBD1 | few | TRBJ2-5 | TRBV5-1
TGCGCCAGCAGCCCAGAAGTTGCCGGGGTCATTCAGTACTTC | CASSPEVAGVIQYF | . | . | TRBJ2-4 | TRBV4-3